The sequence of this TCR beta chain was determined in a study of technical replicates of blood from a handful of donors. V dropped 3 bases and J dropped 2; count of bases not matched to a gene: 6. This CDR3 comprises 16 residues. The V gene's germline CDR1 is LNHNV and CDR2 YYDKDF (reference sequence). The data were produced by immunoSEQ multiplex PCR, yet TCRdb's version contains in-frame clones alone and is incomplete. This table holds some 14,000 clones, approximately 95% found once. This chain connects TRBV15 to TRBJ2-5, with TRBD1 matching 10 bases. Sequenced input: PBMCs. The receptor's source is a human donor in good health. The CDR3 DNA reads TGTGCCACCAGCAGGGGCGGGGGACAGGGGCAAGAGACCCAGTACTTC. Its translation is CATSRGGGQGQETQYF.